The 9 T cell receptor beta chains in this list originate from one sample, sequenced in a study of siplizumab effects on memory and regulatory T cells. Profiling relied on immunoSEQ multiplex PCR, and the TCRdb table lists in-frame clones only, not all of them. The data show 90,000 to 120,000 clones, 94% seen once. Sequenced: Tregs sorted from blood. These receptor sequences come from a human donor in good health.

The genes are TRBV27 and TRBJ1-3; D gene ambiguous. The germline V gene has CDR1 MNHEY and CDR2 SMNVEV (reference sequence). CDR3 length: 12 amino acids. V was clipped by 4 bases and J by 9 bases, with 10 bases between them. The CDR3 is CASSSAWGTIYF. The CDR3 DNA is TGTGCCAGCAGTTCGGCGTGGGGCACCATATATTTT.

This chain links TRBV19 with TRBJ2-3; D not certain. Trimming left V 3 bases short and J 5 bases short, with 6 bases between. The CDR3 spans 12 residues. CDR1 and CDR2 from the germline V gene are LNHDA and SQIVND (reference sequence). Here the CDR3 reads CASSMSGDTQYF. CDR3 nucleotides: TGTGCCAGTAGTATGTCTGGAGATACGCAGTATTTT.

J is TRBJ1-2 and V is TRBV27; TRBD1 might be the D (5 bases). Germline V lookup: CDR1 MNHEY, CDR2 SMNVEV (reference sequence). CDR3 size: 15 residues. V shed 6 bases and J shed 8 bases, with 22 bases lying between them. The CDR3 here is CASSPNPSGLGGYTF. CDR3 nucleotides: TGTGCCAGCAGCCCAAACCCCTCAGGGTTAGGCGGCTACACCTTC.

This clone came up once. The chain's CDR3 is CASSWDTGFLGGYTF. CDR3 nucleotides: TGTGCCAGCAGCTGGGACACAGGGTTCTTAGGCGGCTACACCTTC. V gene TRBV7-8 combines with J gene TRBJ1-2; the D gene is possibly TRBD1 (6 bases). V gave up 4 bases and J gave up 8 bases, with 20 bases separating them. Germline V gene data show CDR1 as SGHVS and CDR2 as FQNEAQ. CDR3 length: 15 residues.

In DNA, the CDR3 is TGTGCCAGCACTCCCCAATCCGGGACAGGGGCATACGAGCAGTACTTC. Translation gives CASTPQSGTGAYEQYF. This sequence joins TRBV18 and TRBJ2-7; 10 positions match TRBD1. CDR3 length equals 16 residues. Germline trimming cut 8 bases from V and 4 bases from J; bases unmatched to any gene: 14. Per germline, CDR1 KGHSH and CDR2 LQKENI. The full variable domain, with the rest looked up from reference TRBV18 and TRBJ2-7, is NAGVMQNPRHLVRRRGQEARLRCSPMKGHSHVYWYRQLPEEGLKFMVYLQKENIIDESGMPKERFSAEFPKEGPSILRIQQVVRGDSAAYFCASTPQSGTGAYEQYFGPGTRLTVT.

Of note for this clone: At one end, the junction sequence differs from germline, possibly due to a read error. The V call is TRBV18, the J call TRBJ2-7, with TRBD2 matching 8 bases. The CDR3 consists of 15 residues. The germline CDR1 and CDR2 sequences are KGHSH and LQKENI. The CDR3 DNA reads TGTGCCAGCTCACCAATCTCGGGGGGGCGAAGGGAGCAGCACTTC. Protein sequence: CASSPISGGRREQHF.

The chain has TRBV6-1 and TRBJ1-3; 9 bases match TRBD1. The V and J ends lost 3 bases and 4 bases, in that order; junction bases with no gene match: 4. Germline V gives CDR1 MNHNS, CDR2 SASEGT. This CDR3 comprises 15 residues. The CDR3 nucleotides read TGTGCCAGCAGTGATTCCGGGACAGGGGGAAACACCATATATTTT. Protein: CASSDSGTGGNTIYF.

The chain employs TRBV5-4 and TRBJ1-1; a possible D gene is TRBD1 (5 bases). Trimming left V 4 bases short and J 6 bases short, with 13 bases between. The CDR3 loop spans 13 amino acids. CDR1 is SGHNT and CDR2 is YYREEE in the germline V gene (reference sequence). Here the CDR3 reads CASSPGADPEAFF. CDR3 sequence (DNA): TGTGCCAGCAGCCCCGGGGCAGACCCTGAAGCTTTCTTT. Complete variable domain (other parts from reference TRBV5-4 and TRBJ1-1): ETGVTQSPTHLIKTRGQQVTLRCSSQSGHNTVSWYQQALGQGPQFIFQYYREEENGRGNFPPRFSGLQFPNYSSELNVNALELDDSALYLCASSPGADPEAFFGQGTRLTVV.

The chain couples TRBV10-1 to TRBJ2-3; 7 bases are shared with TRBD2. The CDR3 loop spans 14 amino acids. The V segment lost 3 bases and the J segment 3 bases; nucleotides outside the gene matches: 3. Germline-derived CDR1 and CDR2 are WNHNN and SYGVQD (reference sequence). In DNA, the CDR3 is TGCGCCAGCAGTGATGGGGGGGGGACAGATACGCAGTATTTT. Amino acids: CASSDGGGTDTQYF.